The entry below gives a single TCR beta chain sequence along with its context. What it binds is unknown. The data originate from a study of OX40 agonist ivuxolimab in advanced cancers. Study-wide background: People in dose escalation had one of these cancers: hepatocellular carcinoma, melanoma, renal cell or head and neck cancer. One patient with hepatocellular carcinoma and two with cutaneous melanoma, three in all, had partial responses.

General observations from the study: CD8+ T cells averaged more expanded clones than CD4+.

Generated by immunoSEQ multiplex PCR, the TCRdb table keeps only in-frame clones and is missing some. The sample contains more than 50,000 clones, over 80% of which appear only once. CDR3 length equals 17 residues. The V end was cut by 6 bases, the J end by 2 bases, with 21 bases between. CDR1 and CDR2 from the germline V gene are SNHLY and FYNNEI. Peripheral blood came from all dose cohorts at three timepoints. V is TRBV2 and J is TRBJ2-3; perhaps TRBD2 as D (6 bases). The receptor was isolated from an adult with an advanced solid tumor such as melanoma, head and neck, liver or kidney cancer. This specimen consisted of CD4+ or CD8+ T cells sorted from blood, obtained in a trial of the OX40 agonist ivuxolimab. CDR3 region: CASRSGGTVAPTDTQYF. The DNA of the CDR3 is TGTGCCAGCAGATCTGGGGGGACTGTGGCCCCCACAGATACGCAGTATTTT.